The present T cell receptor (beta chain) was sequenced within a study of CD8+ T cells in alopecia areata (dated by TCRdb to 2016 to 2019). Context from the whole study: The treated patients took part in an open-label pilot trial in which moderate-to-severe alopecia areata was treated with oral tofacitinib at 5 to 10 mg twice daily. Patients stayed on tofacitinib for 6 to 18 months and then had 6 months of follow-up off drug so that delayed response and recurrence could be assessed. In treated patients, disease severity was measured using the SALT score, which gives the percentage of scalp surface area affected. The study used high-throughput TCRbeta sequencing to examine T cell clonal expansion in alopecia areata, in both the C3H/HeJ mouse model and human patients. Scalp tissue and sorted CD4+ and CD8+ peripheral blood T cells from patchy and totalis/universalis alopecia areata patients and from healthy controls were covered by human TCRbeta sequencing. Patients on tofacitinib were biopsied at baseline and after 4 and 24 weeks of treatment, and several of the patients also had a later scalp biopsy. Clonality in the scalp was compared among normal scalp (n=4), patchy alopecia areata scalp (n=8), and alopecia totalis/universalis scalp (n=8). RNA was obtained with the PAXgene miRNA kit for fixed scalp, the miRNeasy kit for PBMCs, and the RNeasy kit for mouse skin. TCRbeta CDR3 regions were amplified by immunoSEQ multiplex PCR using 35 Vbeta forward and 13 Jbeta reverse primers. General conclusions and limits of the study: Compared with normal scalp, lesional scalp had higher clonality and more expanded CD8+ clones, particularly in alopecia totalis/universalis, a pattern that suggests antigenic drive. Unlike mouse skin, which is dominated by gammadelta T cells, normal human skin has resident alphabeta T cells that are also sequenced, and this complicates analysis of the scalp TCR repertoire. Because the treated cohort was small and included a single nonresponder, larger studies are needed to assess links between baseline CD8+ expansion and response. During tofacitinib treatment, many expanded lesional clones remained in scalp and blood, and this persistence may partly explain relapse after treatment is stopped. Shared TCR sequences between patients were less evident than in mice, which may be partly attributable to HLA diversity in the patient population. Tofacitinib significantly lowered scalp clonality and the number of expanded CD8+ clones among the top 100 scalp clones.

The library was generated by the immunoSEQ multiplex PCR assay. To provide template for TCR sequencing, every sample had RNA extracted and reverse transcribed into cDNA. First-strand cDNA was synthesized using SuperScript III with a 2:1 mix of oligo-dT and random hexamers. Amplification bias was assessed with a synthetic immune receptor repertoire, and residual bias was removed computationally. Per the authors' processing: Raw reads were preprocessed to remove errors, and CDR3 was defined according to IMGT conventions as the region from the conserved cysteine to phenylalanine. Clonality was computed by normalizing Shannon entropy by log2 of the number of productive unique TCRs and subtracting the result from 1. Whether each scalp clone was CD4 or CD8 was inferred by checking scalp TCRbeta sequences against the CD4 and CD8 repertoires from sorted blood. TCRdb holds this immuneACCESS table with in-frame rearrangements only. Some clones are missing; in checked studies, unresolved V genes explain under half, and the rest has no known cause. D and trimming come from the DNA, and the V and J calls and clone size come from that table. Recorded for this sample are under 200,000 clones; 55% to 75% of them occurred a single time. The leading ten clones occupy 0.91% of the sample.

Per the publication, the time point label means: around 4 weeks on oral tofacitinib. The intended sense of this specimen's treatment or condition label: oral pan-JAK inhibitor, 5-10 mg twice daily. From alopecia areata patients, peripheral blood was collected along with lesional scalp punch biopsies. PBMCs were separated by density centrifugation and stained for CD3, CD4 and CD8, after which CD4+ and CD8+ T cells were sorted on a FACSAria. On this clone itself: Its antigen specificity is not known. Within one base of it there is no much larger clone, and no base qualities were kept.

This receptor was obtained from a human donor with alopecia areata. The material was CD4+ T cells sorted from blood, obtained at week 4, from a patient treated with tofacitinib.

The DNA reads as follows: TGTGCCTGGAACAGAGTCGCCTACGAGCAGTACTTC. It specifies CAWNRVAYEQYF. The sequence is built from TRBV30 and TRBJ2-7; the D gene assignment is ambiguous. CDR1 and CDR2 are drawn from the germline V gene (reference sequence): GTSNPN, SVGIG. The V and J ends are trimmed by 4 bases and 2 bases, leaving 9 bases between them. The CDR3 contains 12 residues, cysteine and phenylalanine counted. Only the CDR3 DNA is retained, 36 bases long and in frame from the first base. The full variable domain, completed from the reference TRBV30 and TRBJ2-7 proteins outside the CDR3, reads SQTIHQWPATLVQPVGSPLSLECTVEGTSNPNLYWYRQAAGRGLQLLFYSVGIGQISSEVPQNLSASRPQDRQFILSSKKLLLSDSGFYLCAWNRVAYEQYFGPGTRLTVT.